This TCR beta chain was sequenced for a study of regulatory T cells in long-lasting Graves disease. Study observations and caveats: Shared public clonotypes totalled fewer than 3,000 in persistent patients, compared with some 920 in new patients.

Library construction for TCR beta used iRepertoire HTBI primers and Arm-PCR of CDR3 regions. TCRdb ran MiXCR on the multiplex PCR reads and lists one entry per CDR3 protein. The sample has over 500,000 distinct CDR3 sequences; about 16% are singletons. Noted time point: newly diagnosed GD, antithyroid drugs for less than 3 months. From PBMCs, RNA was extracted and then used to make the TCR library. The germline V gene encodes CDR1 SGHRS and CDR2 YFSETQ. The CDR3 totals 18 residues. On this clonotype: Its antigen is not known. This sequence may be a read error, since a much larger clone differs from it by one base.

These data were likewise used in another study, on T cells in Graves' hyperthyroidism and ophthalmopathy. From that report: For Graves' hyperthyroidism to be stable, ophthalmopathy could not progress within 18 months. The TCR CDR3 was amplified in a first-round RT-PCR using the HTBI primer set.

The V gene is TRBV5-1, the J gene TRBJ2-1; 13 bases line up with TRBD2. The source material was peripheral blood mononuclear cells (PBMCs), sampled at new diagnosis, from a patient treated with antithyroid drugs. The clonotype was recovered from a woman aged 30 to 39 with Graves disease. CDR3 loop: CTSSLNPGLAGDRNEQFF. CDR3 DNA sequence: TGCACCAGCAGCTTGAACCCCGGACTAGCGGGAGATCGGAATGAGCAGTTCTTC.